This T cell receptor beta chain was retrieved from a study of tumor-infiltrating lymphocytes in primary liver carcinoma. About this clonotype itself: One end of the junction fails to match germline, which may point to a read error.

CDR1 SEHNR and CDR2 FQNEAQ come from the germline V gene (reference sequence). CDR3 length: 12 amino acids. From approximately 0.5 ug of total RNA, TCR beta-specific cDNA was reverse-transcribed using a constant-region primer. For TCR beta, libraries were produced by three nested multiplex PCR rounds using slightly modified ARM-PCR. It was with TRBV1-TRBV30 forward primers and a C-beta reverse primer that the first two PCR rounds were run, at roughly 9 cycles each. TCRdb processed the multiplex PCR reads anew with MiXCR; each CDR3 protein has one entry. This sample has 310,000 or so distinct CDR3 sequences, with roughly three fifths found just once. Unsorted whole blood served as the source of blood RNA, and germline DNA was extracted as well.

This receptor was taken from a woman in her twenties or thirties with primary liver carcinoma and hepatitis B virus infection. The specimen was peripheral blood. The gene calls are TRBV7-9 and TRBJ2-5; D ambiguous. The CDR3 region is CASSLLQETQHF. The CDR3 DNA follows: TGTGCCAGCAGCTTGCTACAAGAGACCCAGCACTTC.